This passage covers 7 T cell receptor beta chains from one sample sequenced in a study of cytomegalovirus exposure and HLA in healthy donors (dated by TCRdb to about 2017). Library preparation used the immunoSEQ multiplex PCR assay. The multiplex PCR relied on a mix of 60 forward primers for TCR Vbeta segments and 13 reverse primers for TCR Jbeta segments. The clones in this table, taken by TCRdb from immuneACCESS, are in-frame only. Not every clone is retained; where verified, under half of the shortfall comes from an unresolved V gene, and the cause of the rest is unknown. Across this sample there are more than 75,000 clones, with 70% to 90% seen only once. Roughly 5.3% of the sample is in the top ten clones. Sequenced material: PBMCs. The receptor set was obtained from a woman aged 18-29 years in good health and CMV-seropositive.

This sequence joins TRBV27 and TRBJ2-1; TRBD2 matches 10 bases. CDR1 and CDR2 from the germline V gene are MNHEY and SMNVEV (reference sequence). The junction had 5 bases not matched to a gene; V was cut back by 5 bases and J by 4 bases. This CDR3 comprises 15 residues. The CDR3 sequence is CASSLTSGNYNEQFF. The CDR3 nucleotides read TGTGCCAGCAGTCTCACTAGCGGGAATTACAATGAGCAGTTCTTC.

V and J are TRBV5-4 and TRBJ1-1, with D maybe TRBD1 (5 bases). Germline V CDR1 and CDR2: SGHNT, YYREEE (reference sequence). V was shortened by 2 bases and J by 1 base, with 9 bases between the two germline ends. The CDR3 extends over 14 amino acids. The CDR3, as DNA: TGTGCCAGCAGCTTCGGGGGGTCGAACACTGAAGCTTTCTTT. It specifies CASSFGGSNTEAFF. Full variable domain (missing parts from reference TRBV5-4 and TRBJ1-1): ETGVTQSPTHLIKTRGQQVTLRCSSQSGHNTVSWYQQALGQGPQFIFQYYREEENGRGNFPPRFSGLQFPNYSSELNVNALELDDSALYLCASSFGGSNTEAFFGQGTRLTVV.

V is TRBV29-1 and J is TRBJ2-7; TRBD1 matches 10 bases. With 5 bases clipped from V and 2 bases from J, the junction kept 6 bases outside the gene matches. Germline CDR1 is SQVTM and CDR2 is ANQGSEA. The CDR3 covers 14 residues. DNA for the CDR3: TGCAGCGTTCCGCGAGGGACAGGGGCCTACGAGCAGTACTTC. Protein: CSVPRGTGAYEQYF.

This chain joins TRBV25-1 and TRBJ2-5; no firm D call. Trimming left V 6 bases short and J 2 bases short, with 4 bases between. The CDR3 covers 11 residues. The germline CDR1 and CDR2 sequences are MGHDK and SYGVNS. The CDR3 DNA follows: TGTGCCAGCAGCGTTCAAGAGACCCAGTACTTC. This translates into CASSVQETQYF.

This chain links TRBV7-9 with TRBJ2-6, with 9 bases identical to TRBD1. V dropped 0 bases and J dropped 0; count of bases not matched to a gene: 3. The CDR3 spans 18 residues. CDR1 is SEHNR, CDR2 FQNEAQ, per germline (reference sequence). The CDR3 here is CASSLADRGFSGANVLTF. CDR3 DNA sequence: TGTGCCAGCAGCTTAGCTGACAGGGGGTTCTCTGGGGCCAACGTCCTGACTTTC.

The gene calls are TRBV4-1 and TRBJ2-7, with 9 bases fitting TRBD2. The germline V gene has CDR1 MGHRA and CDR2 YSYEKL. The CDR3 covers 16 residues. J lost 3 bases, V lost 0 bases, and 6 bases had no gene match. CDR3 sequence reads: CASSQDPRGGNYEQYF. The CDR3 DNA is TGCGCCAGCAGCCAAGATCCGCGGGGGGGGAACTACGAGCAGTACTTC.

The rearrangement uses TRBV6-1 and TRBJ1-2; weak D call: TRBD1 (5 bases). The CDR3 is 17 residues long. Trimming took 1 base from V and 7 from J, leaving 22 bases between them. Germline-derived CDR1 and CDR2 are MNHNS and SASEGT. This chain's CDR3 is CASSEGGLHLAKSGYTF. The CDR3, as DNA: TGTGCCAGCAGTGAAGGGGGACTTCACCTGGCCAAATCTGGCTACACCTTC.